Following are 21 T cell receptor beta chains from one sample sequenced in a study of CD8 T cells in Susac syndrome. Reverse transcription of about 0.5 to 1 ug RNA was carried out with random hexamers. TCRdb re-analysed the immunoSEQ multiplex PCR reads in MiXCR, keeping a single row per CDR3 protein. This sample carries 70,000 or so distinct CDR3 sequences, about 95% of them seen once, and the ten largest clones take about 0.25%. The sequenced sample consisted of CD8+ T cells from PBMCs. The source is a human donor in good health.

The chain employs TRBV4-1 and TRBJ2-3; a possible D gene is TRBD1 (5 bases). V lost 1 base and J lost 10, with 9 bases in between. The length of the CDR3 is 12 residues. CDR1 is MGHRA and CDR2 is YSYEKL in the germline V gene. The DNA of the CDR3 is TGCGCCAGCAGCCAAGGGCAGGGATCGCAGTATTTT. Residues: CASSQGQGSQYF.

The J gene is TRBJ2-2, the V gene TRBV30; D is possibly TRBD1 or TRBD2 (5 bases each). The germline V gene has CDR1 GTSNPN and CDR2 SVGIG (reference sequence). The ends were cut back, 1 base at V and 5 bases at J, with 5 bases in the middle. CDR3 length: 12 residues. This CDR3 is CAWSGGTGELFF. The CDR3 DNA sequence: TGTGCCTGGAGTGGGGGGACCGGGGAGCTGTTTTTT.

V and J are TRBV4-3 and TRBJ2-2; 9 bases are a match to TRBD1. Germline V gives CDR1 LGHNA, CDR2 YSLEER. This CDR3 has 15 amino acids. V lost 4 bases to trimming and J lost 5 bases; unmatched junction nucleotides: 5. CDR3 sequence (DNA): TGCGCCAGCAGCCCAGGGACAGGGAAAACCGGGGAGCTGTTTTTT. Encoded protein: CASSPGTGKTGELFF.

This sequence joins TRBV4-3 and TRBJ1-4, with 7 bases identical to TRBD1. Trimming took 2 bases from V and 8 from J; bases not matched to a gene: 8. Germline V lookup: CDR1 LGHNA, CDR2 YSLEER. This CDR3 region has 15 residues. CDR3 protein: CASSQSETGREKLFF. The DNA of the CDR3 is TGCGCCAGCAGCCAATCCGAGACAGGGAGAGAAAAACTGTTTTTT.

The J gene is TRBJ1-2, the V gene TRBV3-1; 8 bases map to TRBD1. Germline V gene data show CDR1 as LGHDT and CDR2 as YNNKEL (reference sequence). The CDR3 is 14 amino acids. V trimming: 3 bases; J trimming: 2 bases; junction bases outside the gene matches: 2. CDR3 DNA: TGTGCCAGCAGCCACCGGACAGGGAACTATGGCTACACCTTC. This sequence encodes CASSHRTGNYGYTF.

The rearrangement links TRBV4-1 to TRBJ2-3; 10 positions match TRBD2. This CDR3 spans 18 amino acids. Germline V gives CDR1 MGHRA, CDR2 YSYEKL. V dropped 3 bases and J dropped 0; count of bases not matched to a gene: 9. The CDR3 region has the DNA TGCGCCAGCAGCCATCAAGCGGGGGGGATTGCTAGCACAGATACGCAGTATTTT. Translation: CASSHQAGGIASTDTQYF.

This chain links TRBV18 with TRBJ1-3, with 8 bases that match TRBD1. The V and J ends lost 2 bases and 3 bases, in that order; junction bases with no gene match: 3. In germline, CDR1 is KGHSH, CDR2 LQKENI. There are 15 residues in the CDR3. The CDR3, as DNA: TGTGCCAGCTCACCAGGACAGGGAAGTGGAAACACCATATATTTT. It translates to CASSPGQGSGNTIYF. The full variable domain, its missing parts supplied by reference TRBV18 and TRBJ1-3, is NAGVMQNPRHLVRRRGQEARLRCSPMKGHSHVYWYRQLPEEGLKFMVYLQKENIIDESGMPKERFSAEFPKEGPSILRIQQVVRGDSAAYFCASSPGQGSGNTIYFGEGSWLTVV.

The chain links TRBV25-1 to TRBJ2-7; D may be TRBD2 (7 bases). The CDR3 is 14 residues long. Trimming stripped 8 bases from V and 5 bases from J, with 19 bases between. Germline V CDR1 and CDR2: MGHDK, SYGVNS. DNA for the CDR3: TGTGCCAGCGCAGAGTGGGGGGGGGCGGACGAGCAGTACTTC. Residues: CASAEWGGADEQYF.

This clonotype was seen just once. The CDR3 loop reads CASSLVGGAGTEAFF. The CDR3 coding sequence is TGTGCCAGCAGCTTAGTCGGGGGGGCAGGCACTGAAGCTTTCTTT. The chain is built from TRBV7-2 and TRBJ1-1; TRBD1 is a possible D gene (6 bases). Per the germline V gene, CDR1 is SGHTA and CDR2 is FQGNSA. V lost 1 base and J lost 4, with 13 bases in between. The CDR3 has 15 residues.

This clonotype has a single count. The chain has TRBV4-1 and TRBJ1-2; D may be TRBD1 (5 bases). V dropped 0 bases and J dropped 4 bases, with 12 bases sitting between them. Germline CDR1 MGHRA, CDR2 YSYEKL. The CDR3 has 15 residues. The CDR3 region is CASSQDPMGRYGYTF. CDR3 coding DNA: TGCGCCAGCAGCCAAGACCCAATGGGGCGCTATGGCTACACCTTC.

The chain is built from TRBV7-9 and TRBJ1-2; TRBD1 is a possible D gene (6 bases). CDR3 length: 16 residues. V was cut by 0 bases and J by 1 base, with 12 bases left in between. Germline V gene data show CDR1 as SEHNR and CDR2 as FQNEAQ (reference sequence). CDR3 region: CASSLAGASFNYGYTF. The CDR3 nucleotides are TGTGCCAGCAGCTTAGCGGGGGCGTCCTTTAACTATGGCTACACCTTC.

This chain joins TRBV7-6 and TRBJ2-3; 16 nucleotides align to TRBD2. Looked up from germline, CDR1 is SGHVS and CDR2 is FNYEAQ. The trim removed 5 bases at V and 4 bases at J, leaving 3 bases unmatched. The CDR3 is made up of 16 amino acids. The CDR3 loop reads CASSTGLAGGPDTQYF. DNA for the CDR3: TGTGCCAGCAGCACGGGACTAGCGGGGGGGCCAGATACGCAGTATTTT.

The V gene is TRBV6-6, the J gene TRBJ2-1; D remains unclear. There are 12 residues in the CDR3. The germline V gene has CDR1 MNHNY and CDR2 SVGAGI (reference sequence). Trimming shortened V by 0 bases and J by 8 bases, and 5 bases separated the two germline ends. CDR3 bases: TGTGCCAGCAGTTACTCAGTGGATGAGCAGTTCTTC. Amino acid sequence: CASSYSVDEQFF.

This chain uses TRBV3-1 with TRBJ2-7; the D gene is possibly TRBD1 (6 bases). V lost 1 base and J 2 bases, leaving 15 bases between the germline ends. Germline loops: CDR1 LGHDT, CDR2 YNNKEL (reference sequence). The length of the CDR3 is 16 residues. CDR3 in DNA: TGTGCCAGCAGCCAAGTGCTGGCAGGGGCGCCCTACGAGCAGTACTTC. This sequence encodes CASSQVLAGAPYEQYF.

This chain uses TRBV19 with TRBJ1-1, with no clear D. This CDR3 has 13 amino acids. V was shortened by 5 bases and J by 0 bases, with 7 bases between the two germline ends. CDR1 LNHDA and CDR2 SQIVND come from the germline V gene (reference sequence). CDR3 bases: TGTGCCAGTAGTTACGGAATGAACACTGAAGCTTTCTTT. It translates to CASSYGMNTEAFF.

The V gene is TRBV7-9, the J gene TRBJ1-2; D is ambiguous. The CDR3 runs 14 residues. Trimming left V 11 bases short and J 5 bases short, with 21 bases between. Germline V lookup: CDR1 SEHNR, CDR2 FQNEAQ (reference sequence). DNA for the CDR3: TGTGCCCCGCACCAACTAGGAAGCGAATATGGCTACACCTTC. Protein product: CAPHQLGSEYGYTF.

The chain recombines TRBV29-1 with TRBJ2-5, with D possibly matching TRBD2 (5 bases). The CDR3 is 15 residues long. Trimming removed 6 bases at V and 10 bases at J, with 27 bases between. Germline CDR1 reads SQVTM; CDR2 reads ANQGSEA. The CDR3 here is CSVGSPDGPGVGQYF. The DNA for the CDR3 is TGCAGCGTGGGTTCCCCGGACGGACCCGGGGTGGGCCAGTACTTC.

J is TRBJ1-1 and V is TRBV30; D is unresolved. This CDR3 spans 14 amino acids. The germline V gene encodes CDR1 GTSNPN and CDR2 SVGIG (reference sequence). Trimming took 4 bases from V and 3 from J, leaving 15 bases between them. The CDR3 DNA follows: TGTGCCTGGATAGCAAGTCCGGGGTACACTGAAGCTTTCTTT. It specifies CAWIASPGYTEAFF.

The chain combines TRBV6-1 with TRBJ2-1; 9 bases align to TRBD1. Trimming at V came to 1 base and at J to 6 bases, leaving 4 bases not matched to a gene. The CDR3 loop spans 15 amino acids. Germline assignment: CDR1 MNHNS and CDR2 SASEGT. The CDR3 DNA is TGTGCCAGCAGTGAAGGGGACAGGGAAATCAATGAGCAGTTCTTC. Its translation: CASSEGDREINEQFF.

This clonotype was counted once. This chain uses TRBV29-1 with TRBJ1-1; D uncertain. The CDR3 sequence is 12 residues long. From germline, CDR1 is SQVTM and CDR2 ANQGSEA. Between the trimmed V and J ends, which lost 2 bases and 1 base, there was a span of 5 bases. As DNA, the CDR3 is TGCAGCGTTGAAATAGGGAACACTGAAGCTTTCTTT. Its translation: CSVEIGNTEAFF.

This clonotype came up once. The rearrangement uses TRBV19 and TRBJ1-1; tentatively, D is TRBD1 (5 bases). Per the germline V gene, CDR1 is LNHDA and CDR2 is SQIVND (reference sequence). Trimming removed 2 bases at V and 3 bases at J, with 19 bases between. This CDR3 contains 17 residues. The CDR3 nucleotides are TGTGCCAGTAGTATACACTATGCGGATCTGGGGGACACTGAAGCTTTCTTT. Translating it yields CASSIHYADLGDTEAFF.